Presented here are 6 T cell receptor beta chains from one specimen sequenced in a study of vaccination effects on CD4 cells after COVID-19. Measured with immunoSEQ multiplex PCR; TCRdb has only the in-frame clones, and not every one. The data show some 27,000 clones, 60% to 80% seen once. Antigen specificity for these receptors is unknown. Researchers isolated CD4+ T cells once 9 to 11 days of culture had elapsed. The sequences come from CD4+ T cells from PBMCs cultured without peptide, collected before COVID-19 vaccination. Every receptor here comes from a human donor who received a COVID-19 vaccine.

The V gene is TRBV30, the J gene TRBJ2-1; no clear D. V gave up 8 bases and J gave up 7 bases, with 21 bases separating them. CDR1 is GTSNPN and CDR2 is SVGIG in the germline V gene (reference sequence). The CDR3 totals 14 residues. The CDR3: CAPLRGDQGNEQFF. In DNA, the CDR3 is TGTGCCCCATTGCGCGGAGATCAAGGGAATGAGCAGTTCTTC. The complete variable domain, with remaining parts taken from reference TRBV30 and TRBJ2-1, reads SQTIHQWPATLVQPVGSPLSLECTVEGTSNPNLYWYRQAAGRGLQLLFYSVGIGQISSEVPQNLSASRPQDRQFILSSKKLLLSDSGFYLCAPLRGDQGNEQFFGPGTRLTVL.

The chain combines TRBV6-2 or TRBV6-3 with TRBJ1-5; tentative D call: TRBD1 (6 bases). The CDR3 sequence is 15 residues long. V lost 0 bases to trimming and J lost 6 bases, with 12 bases between them. From germline, CDR1 is MNHEY and CDR2 SVGEGT. The chain's CDR3 is CASSYSGGARQPQHF. The CDR3 DNA reads as TGTGCCAGCAGTTACTCGGGGGGCGCGCGTCAGCCCCAGCATTTT.

In DNA, the CDR3 is TGTGCCAGCAGCGCCCCGGGACAGGGGGCTGTTGGCTACACCTTC. It codes for CASSAPGQGAVGYTF. This chain uses TRBV7-9 with TRBJ1-2; 12 bases agree with TRBD1. Trimming removed 5 bases from V and 7 bases from J; junction bases left unmatched: 8. Germline V lookup: CDR1 SEHNR, CDR2 FQNEAQ (reference sequence). This CDR3 region has 15 residues.

This rearrangement joins TRBV7-9 to TRBJ1-2; no reliable D call. CDR1 SEHNR and CDR2 FQNEAQ come from the germline V gene (reference sequence). There are 16 residues in the CDR3. V was pared by 0 bases and J by 0 bases, with 11 bases between. In nucleotides, the CDR3 is TGTGCCAGCAGCTTAGCAGTTCCCCGAGCTAACTATGGCTACACCTTC. It is translated as CASSLAVPRANYGYTF.

The chain has TRBV14 and TRBJ1-1; a weak D match, TRBD1 (5 bases). CDR1 and CDR2 from the germline V gene are SGHDN and FVKESK. V gave up 4 bases and J gave up 5 bases, with 17 bases separating them. The CDR3 is 15 residues long. CDR3 bases: TGTGCCAGCAGCCCCCTCTCAGCTAAGGGGACTGAAGCTTTCTTT. Translation: CASSPLSAKGTEAFF. Variable domain in full (rest from reference TRBV14 and TRBJ1-1): EAGVTQFPSHSVIEKGQTVTLRCDPISGHDNLYWYRRVMGKEIKFLLHFVKESKQDESGMPNNRFLAERTGGTYSTLKVQPAELEDSGVYFCASSPLSAKGTEAFFGQGTRLTVV.

The gene calls are TRBV18 and TRBJ2-3, with D perhaps TRBD2 (7 bases). This CDR3 contains 16 residues. In germline, CDR1 is KGHSH, CDR2 LQKENI. Trimming pared 3 bases from V and 4 bases from J, leaving 17 bases between. In nucleotides, the CDR3 is TGTGCCAGCTCACCTGTCGGGGGGCCGGCCCCAGATACGCAGTATTTT. This encodes CASSPVGGPAPDTQYF. The full variable domain, with the rest looked up from reference TRBV18 and TRBJ2-3, is NAGVMQNPRHLVRRRGQEARLRCSPMKGHSHVYWYRQLPEEGLKFMVYLQKENIIDESGMPKERFSAEFPKEGPSILRIQQVVRGDSAAYFCASSPVGGPAPDTQYFGPGTRLTVL.